This TCR beta chain was recorded in a study of T-cell reconstitution after alpha-beta-depleted transplantation in children. Broader study findings: T-cell counts and diversity at one year following transplant were attributed mainly to newly produced T cells.

This clonotype has more than one count but fewer than ten. The antigen is undetermined. The CDR3 is 15 residues long. V was shortened by 0 bases and J by 7 bases, with 13 bases between the two germline ends. Germline CDR1 DFQATT, CDR2 SNEGSKA (reference sequence). Preparing the TCRbeta library involved the use of unique molecular identifiers. TCRdb ran MiXCR on the PCR reads and lists one entry per CDR3 protein. The table lists some 290,000 distinct CDR3 sequences, roughly 21% of them singletons. This TCR was recovered from a male patient aged 10-17 years who had a stem cell transplant for acute lymphoblastic leukemia, so the T cells may come from the graft donor. The gene calls are TRBV20-1 and TRBJ1-6; D is uncertain. Specimen: PBMCs, mostly from graft donor cells, collected 180 days after TCRalphabeta/CD19-depleted stem cell transplant. This CDR3 reads CSARDPQWINSPLHF. The CDR3 DNA follows: TGCAGTGCTAGAGATCCCCAGTGGATCAATTCACCCCTCCACTTT.